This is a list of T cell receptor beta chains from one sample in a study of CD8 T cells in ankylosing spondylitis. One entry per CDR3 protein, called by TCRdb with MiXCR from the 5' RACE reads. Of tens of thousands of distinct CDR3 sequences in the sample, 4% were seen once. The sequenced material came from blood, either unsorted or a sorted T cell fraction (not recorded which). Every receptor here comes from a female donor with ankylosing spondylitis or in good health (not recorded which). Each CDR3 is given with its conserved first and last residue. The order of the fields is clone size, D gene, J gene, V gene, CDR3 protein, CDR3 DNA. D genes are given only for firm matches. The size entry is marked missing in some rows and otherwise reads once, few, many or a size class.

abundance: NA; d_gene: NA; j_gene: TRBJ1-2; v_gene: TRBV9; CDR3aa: CASSGIQDGYTF; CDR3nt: TGTGCCAGCAGCGGAATTCAGGATGGCTACACCTTC
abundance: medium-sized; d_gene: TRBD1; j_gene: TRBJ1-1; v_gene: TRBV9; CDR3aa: CASSVAWGRQGSNTEAFF; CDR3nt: TGTGCCAGCAGCGTAGCTTGGGGGAGACAGGGGAGTAACACTGAAGCTTTCTTT
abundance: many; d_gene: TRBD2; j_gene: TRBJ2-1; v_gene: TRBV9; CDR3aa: CASSVTTSVTYNEQFF; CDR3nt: TGTGCCAGCAGCGTAACGACTAGCGTGACCTACAATGAGCAGTTCTTC
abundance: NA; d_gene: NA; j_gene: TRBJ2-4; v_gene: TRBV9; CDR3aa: CASTTREGIHNIQYF; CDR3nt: TGTGCCAGCACCACCCGAGAGGGAATTCACAACATTCAGTACTTC
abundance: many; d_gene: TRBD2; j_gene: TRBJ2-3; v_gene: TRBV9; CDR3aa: CASSVGGGITDTQYF; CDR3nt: TGTGCCAGCAGCGTAGGCGGGGGAATCACAGATACGCAGTATTTT
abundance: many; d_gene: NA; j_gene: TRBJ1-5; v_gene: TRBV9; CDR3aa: CASGREYQPQHF; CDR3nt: TGTGCCAGTGGCAGGGAATATCAGCCCCAGCATTTT
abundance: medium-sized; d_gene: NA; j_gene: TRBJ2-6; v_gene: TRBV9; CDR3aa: CASSVATSVNGANVLTF; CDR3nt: TGTGCCAGCAGCGTAGCTACATCGGTTAACGGGGCCAACGTCCTGACTTTC
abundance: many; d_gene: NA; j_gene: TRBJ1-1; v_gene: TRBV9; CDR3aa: CASSVGPGVTEAFF; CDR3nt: TGTGCCAGCAGCGTAGGCCCGGGAGTGACTGAAGCTTTCTTT
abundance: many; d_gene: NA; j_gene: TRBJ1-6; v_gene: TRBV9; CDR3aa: CASSVAVDLSSPLHF; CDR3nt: TGTGCCAGCAGCGTAGCAGTGGATTTGAGTTCACCCCTCCACTTT
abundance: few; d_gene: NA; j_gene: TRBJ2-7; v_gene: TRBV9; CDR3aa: CASSVSTGSYEQYF; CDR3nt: TGTGCCAGCAGCGTGTCGACAGGCTCCTACGAGCAGTACTTC
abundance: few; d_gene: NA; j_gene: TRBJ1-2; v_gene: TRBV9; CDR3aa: CASSVTLRRTTNYGYTF; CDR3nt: TGTGCCAGCAGCGTCACTCTTCGGCGCACTACCAACTATGGCTACACCTTC
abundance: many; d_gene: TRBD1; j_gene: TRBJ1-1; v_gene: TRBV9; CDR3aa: CASNLGTGGTEAFF; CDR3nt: TGTGCCAGCAACCTTGGGACAGGGGGCACTGAAGCTTTCTTT
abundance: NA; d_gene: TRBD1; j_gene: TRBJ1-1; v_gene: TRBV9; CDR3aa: CASSPGTGVTEAFF; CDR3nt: TGTGCCAGCAGCCCAGGGACAGGGGTCACTGAAGCTTTCTTT
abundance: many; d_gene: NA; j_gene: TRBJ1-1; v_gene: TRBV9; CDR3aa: CASSAHRAGARTEAFF; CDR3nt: TGTGCCAGCAGCGCCCACAGGGCGGGCGCGCGTACTGAAGCTTTCTTT
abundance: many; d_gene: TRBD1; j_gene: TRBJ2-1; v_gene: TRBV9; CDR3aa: CASSQLGGGQFF; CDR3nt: TGTGCCAGCAGCCAGCTAGGGGGCGGGCAGTTCTTC
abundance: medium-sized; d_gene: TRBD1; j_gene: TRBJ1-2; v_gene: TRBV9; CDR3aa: CASSSGGASYTF; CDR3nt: TGTGCCAGCAGCTCAGGGGGGGCAAGCTACACCTTC
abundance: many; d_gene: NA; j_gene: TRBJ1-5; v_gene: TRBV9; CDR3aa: CASSRGGDSNQPQHF; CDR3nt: TGTGCCAGCAGCAGGGGGGGAGATAGCAATCAGCCCCAGCATTTT
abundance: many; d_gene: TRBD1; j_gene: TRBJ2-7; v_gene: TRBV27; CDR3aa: CASSPSGTGGTHYEQYF; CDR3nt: TGTGCCAGCAGTCCCTCCGGGACAGGGGGAACCCACTACGAGCAGTACTTC
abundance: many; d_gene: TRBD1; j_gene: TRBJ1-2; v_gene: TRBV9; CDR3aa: CASSLDRVEGYTF; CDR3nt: TGTGCCAGCAGCCTGGACAGGGTTGAGGGCTACACCTTC
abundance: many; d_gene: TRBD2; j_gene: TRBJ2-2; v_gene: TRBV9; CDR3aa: CASSRLGLANANTGELFF; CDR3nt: TGTGCCAGCAGCCGCTTGGGACTAGCCAACGCGAACACCGGGGAGCTGTTTTTT
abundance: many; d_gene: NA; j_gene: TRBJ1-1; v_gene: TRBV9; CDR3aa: CASSLTQGSEAFF; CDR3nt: TGTGCCAGCAGCCTAACACAGGGTAGTGAAGCTTTCTTT
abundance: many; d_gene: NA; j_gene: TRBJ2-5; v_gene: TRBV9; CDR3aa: CASSAGNTQETQYF; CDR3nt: TGTGCCAGCAGCGCTGGTAATACACAAGAGACCCAGTACTTC
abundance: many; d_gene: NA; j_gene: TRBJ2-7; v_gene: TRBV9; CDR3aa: CASSRALQVEGYEQYF; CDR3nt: TGTGCCAGCAGCCGCGCCCTACAAGTCGAGGGCTACGAGCAGTACTTC
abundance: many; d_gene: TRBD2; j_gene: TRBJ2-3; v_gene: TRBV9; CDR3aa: CASSVDLAGVRDTQYF; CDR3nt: TGTGCCAGCAGCGTAGACCTAGCGGGGGTCAGGGATACGCAGTATTTT
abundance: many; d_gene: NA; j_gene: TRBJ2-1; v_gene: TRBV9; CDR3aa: CASSPRYSSSYNEQFF; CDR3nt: TGTGCCAGCAGCCCGCGGTATTCGAGCTCCTACAATGAGCAGTTCTTC
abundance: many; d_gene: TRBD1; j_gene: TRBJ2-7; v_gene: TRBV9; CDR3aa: CASSVGTGGGYEQYF; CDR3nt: TGTGCCAGCAGCGTAGGCACAGGGGGCGGATACGAGCAGTACTTC
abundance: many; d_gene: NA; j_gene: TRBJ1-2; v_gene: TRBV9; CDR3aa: CASSVDPGPSYGYTF; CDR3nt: TGTGCCAGCAGCGTAGACCCAGGGCCTAGCTATGGCTACACCTTC
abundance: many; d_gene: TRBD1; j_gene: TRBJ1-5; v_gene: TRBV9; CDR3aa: CASSVDGTGFQPQHF; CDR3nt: TGTGCCAGCAGCGTAGATGGGACAGGGTTCCAGCCCCAGCATTTT
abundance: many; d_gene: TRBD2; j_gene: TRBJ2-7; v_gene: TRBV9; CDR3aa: CASSPRLAGISYEQYF; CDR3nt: TGTGCCAGCAGCCCCAGACTAGCGGGGATCTCCTACGAGCAGTACTTC
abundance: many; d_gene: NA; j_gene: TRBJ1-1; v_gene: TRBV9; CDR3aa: CASSVVTGHTEAFF; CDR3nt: TGTGCCAGCAGCGTAGTGACTGGCCACACTGAAGCTTTCTTT
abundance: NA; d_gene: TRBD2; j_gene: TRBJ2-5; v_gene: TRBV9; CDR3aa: CASSVAASGGRQETQYF; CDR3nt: TGTGCCAGCAGCGTAGCGGCTAGCGGGGGGAGACAAGAGACCCAGTACTTC
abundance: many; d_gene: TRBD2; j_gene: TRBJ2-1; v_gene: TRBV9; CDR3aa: CASSVLAGGPMYNEQFF; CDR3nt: TGTGCCAGCAGCGTACTAGCGGGGGGCCCAATGTACAATGAGCAGTTCTTC
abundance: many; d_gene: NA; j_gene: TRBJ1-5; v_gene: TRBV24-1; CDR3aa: CATSEARDTNFNSNQPQHF; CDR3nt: TGTGCCACCAGTGAGGCCCGGGACACAAATTTCAATAGCAATCAGCCCCAGCATTTT
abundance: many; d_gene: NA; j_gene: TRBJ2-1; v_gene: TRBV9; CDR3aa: CASSVEGEPYNEQFF; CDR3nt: TGTGCCAGCAGCGTAGAAGGGGAGCCCTACAATGAGCAGTTCTTC
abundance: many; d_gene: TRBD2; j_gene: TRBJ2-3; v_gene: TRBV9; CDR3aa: CASSPGTSDADTQYF; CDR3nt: TGTGCCAGCAGCCCCGGGACTAGCGACGCAGATACGCAGTATTTT
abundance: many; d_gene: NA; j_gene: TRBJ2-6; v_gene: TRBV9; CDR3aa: CASSAHPGSGANVLTF; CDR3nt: TGTGCCAGCAGCGCACACCCAGGATCCGGGGCCAACGTCCTGACTTTC
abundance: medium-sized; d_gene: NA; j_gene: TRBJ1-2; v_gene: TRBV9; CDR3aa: CASSVTQDGYTF; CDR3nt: TGTGCCAGCAGCGTGACCCAAGATGGCTACACCTTC
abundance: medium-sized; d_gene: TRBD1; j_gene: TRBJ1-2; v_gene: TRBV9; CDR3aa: CASTGQGWSGYTF; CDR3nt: TGTGCCAGTACCGGACAGGGCTGGTCGGGCTACACCTTC
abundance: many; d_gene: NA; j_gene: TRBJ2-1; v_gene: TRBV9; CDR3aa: CASSASTGAGNEQFF; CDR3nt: TGTGCCAGCAGCGCGAGCACCGGAGCGGGCAATGAGCAGTTCTTC
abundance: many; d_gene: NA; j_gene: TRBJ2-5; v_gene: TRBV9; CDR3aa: CASSVGGETQYF; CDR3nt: TGTGCCAGCAGCGTAGGCGGGGAGACCCAGTACTTC
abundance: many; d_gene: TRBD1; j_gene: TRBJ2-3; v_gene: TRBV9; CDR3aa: CASSAGQGLDTQYF; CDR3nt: TGTGCCAGCAGCGCAGGACAGGGGTTGGATACGCAGTATTTT